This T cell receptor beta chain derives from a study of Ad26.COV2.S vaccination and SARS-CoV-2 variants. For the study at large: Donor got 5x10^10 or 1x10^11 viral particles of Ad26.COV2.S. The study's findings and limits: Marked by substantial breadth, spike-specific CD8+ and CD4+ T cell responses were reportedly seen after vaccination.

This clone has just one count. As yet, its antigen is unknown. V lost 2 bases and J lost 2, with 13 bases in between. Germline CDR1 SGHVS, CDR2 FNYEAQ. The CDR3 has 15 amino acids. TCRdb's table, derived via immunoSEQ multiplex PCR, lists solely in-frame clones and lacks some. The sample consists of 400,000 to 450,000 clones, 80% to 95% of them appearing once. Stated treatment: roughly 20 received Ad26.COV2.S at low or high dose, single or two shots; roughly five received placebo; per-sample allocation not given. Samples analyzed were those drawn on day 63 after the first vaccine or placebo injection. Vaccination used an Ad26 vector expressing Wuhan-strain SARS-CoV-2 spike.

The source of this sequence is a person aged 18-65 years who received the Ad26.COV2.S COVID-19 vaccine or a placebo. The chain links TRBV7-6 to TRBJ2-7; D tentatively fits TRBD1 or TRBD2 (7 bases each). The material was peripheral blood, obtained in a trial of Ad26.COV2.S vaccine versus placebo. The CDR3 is CASSLSGGRAYEQYF. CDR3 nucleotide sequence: TGTGCCAGCAGCTTATCAGGGGGGAGGGCCTACGAGCAGTACTTC. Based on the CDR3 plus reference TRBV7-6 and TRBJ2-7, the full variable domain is GAGVSQSPRYKVTKRGQDVALRCDPISGHVSLYWYRQALGQGPEFLTYFNYEAQQDKSGLPNDRFSAERPEGSISTLTIQRTEQRDSAMYRCASSLSGGRAYEQYFGPGTRLTVT.